The present TCR beta chain was sequenced within a study of T cell repertoires in cytomegalovirus infection. Study at large: Evidence of both CMV infection and a matching HLA type came from public TCR beta signatures. Study-wide results and limits: Totalled public TCR beta family frequency picked out people who carried CMV plus the relevant HLA. Ex vivo responses were dominated by HLA-C-restricted CMV-specific TCR beta clonotypes.

TCRdb processed the reads anew with MiXCR; each CDR3 protein has one entry. Here the sample spans approximately 320,000 distinct CDR3 sequences, 8% to 10% being singletons. This clonotype was picked up a small number of times. As yet, its antigen is unknown. The ends were cut back, 3 bases at V and 8 bases at J, with 22 bases in the middle. The CDR3 sequence is 16 residues long. Germline values: CDR1 LGHNA, CDR2 YSLEER. The sample comprised PBMCs. The sequence was obtained from a human donor in good health (CMV status not recorded). Some clones in this sample may be carry-over from other donors' samples. The chain uses TRBV4-3 and TRBJ1-2, with D maybe TRBD1 (5 bases). The chain's CDR3 is CASSHVVGASGYGYTF. CDR3 bases: TGCGCCAGCAGCCACGTTGTCGGGGCCAGTGGTTACGGCTACACCTTC.